This entry features one TCR beta chain sequence. Antigen: not known. Germline V lookup: CDR1 SGHRS, CDR2 YFSETQ. The CDR3 runs 17 residues. V dropped 4 bases and J dropped 4; count of bases not matched to a gene: 15. The data derive from a study of cytomegalovirus exposure and HLA in healthy donors. Whole-study results and caveats: Researchers reported that a few CMV-associated chains were confirmed in vitro as CMV antigen-specific.

TCRdb keeps only in-frame clones here, not all; method: immunoSEQ multiplex PCR. Of approximately 180,000 clones listed, about 84% are singletons. This chain connects TRBV5-1 to TRBJ1-1; the match to TRBD1 covers 8 bases. The source material was PBMCs. The TCR originated in a woman younger than 30 in good health and CMV-seronegative. DNA for the CDR3: TGCGCCAGCAGCACAGGACAGGGAGGGGTACTCGGCACTGAAGCTTTCTTT. Translating gives CASSTGQGGVLGTEAFF.